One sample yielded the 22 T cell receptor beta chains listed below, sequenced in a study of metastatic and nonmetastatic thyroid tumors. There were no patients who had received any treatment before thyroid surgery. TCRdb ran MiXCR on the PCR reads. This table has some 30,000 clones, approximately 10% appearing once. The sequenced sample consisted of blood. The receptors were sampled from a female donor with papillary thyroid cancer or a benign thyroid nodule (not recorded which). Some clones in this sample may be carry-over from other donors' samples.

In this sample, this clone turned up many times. The CDR3 here is CASSRTGFFEKLFF. The CDR3 bases are TGTGCCAGCAGTCGGACTGGCTTTTTCGAAAAACTGTTTTTT. The chain recombines TRBV2 with TRBJ1-4; D is unclear. Looked up from germline, CDR1 is SNHLY and CDR2 is FYNNEI. This CDR3 comprises 14 residues. Trimming took 5 bases from V and 8 from J, leaving 15 bases between them. Full variable domain (outside the CDR3, taken from reference TRBV2 and TRBJ1-4): EPEVTQTPSHQVTQMGQEVILRCVPISNHLYFYWYRQILGQKVEFLVSFYNNEISEKSEIFDDQFSVERPDGSNFTLKIRSTKLEDSAMYFCASSRTGFFEKLFFGSGTQLSVL.

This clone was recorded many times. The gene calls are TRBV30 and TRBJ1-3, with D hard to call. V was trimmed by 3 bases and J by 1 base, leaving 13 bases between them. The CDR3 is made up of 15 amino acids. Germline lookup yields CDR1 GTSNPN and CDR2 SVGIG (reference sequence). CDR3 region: CAWRAPERSGNTIYF. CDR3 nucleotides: TGTGCCTGGAGGGCCCCAGAGAGATCTGGAAACACCATATATTTT.

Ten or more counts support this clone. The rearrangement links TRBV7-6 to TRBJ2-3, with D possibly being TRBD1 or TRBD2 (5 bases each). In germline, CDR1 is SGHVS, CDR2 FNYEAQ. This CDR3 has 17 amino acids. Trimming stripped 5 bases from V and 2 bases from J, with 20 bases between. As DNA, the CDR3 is TGTGCCAGCAGCGGAAGGGACGGCGGACGGTACACAGATACGCAGTATTTT. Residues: CASSGRDGGRYTDTQYF.

In DNA, the CDR3 is TGTGCCTGGAGTGTCAAAGGGGTAGGAAACACCATATATTTT. This translates into CAWSVKGVGNTIYF. The V call is TRBV30, the J call TRBJ1-3; D is perhaps TRBD1 (5 bases). Germline CDR1 reads GTSNPN; CDR2 reads SVGIG (reference sequence). The CDR3 length is 14 residues. With 0 bases removed from V and 4 bases from J, the gap between germline ends came to 10 bases.

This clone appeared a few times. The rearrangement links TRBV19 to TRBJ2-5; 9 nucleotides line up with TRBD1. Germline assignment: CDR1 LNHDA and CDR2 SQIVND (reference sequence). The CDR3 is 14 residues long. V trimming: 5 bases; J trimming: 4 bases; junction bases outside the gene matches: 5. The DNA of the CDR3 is TGTGCCAGTAGTCCAGGGACAGGGAGAGAGACCCAGTACTTC. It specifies CASSPGTGRETQYF.

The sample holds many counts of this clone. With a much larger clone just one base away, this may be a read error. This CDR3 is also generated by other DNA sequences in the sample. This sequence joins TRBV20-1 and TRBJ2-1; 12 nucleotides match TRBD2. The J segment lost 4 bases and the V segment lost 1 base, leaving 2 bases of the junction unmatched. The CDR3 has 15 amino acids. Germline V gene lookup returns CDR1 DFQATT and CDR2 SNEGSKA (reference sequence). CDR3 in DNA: TGCAGTGCTAGAGTGGGGACTAGCGGGTACAATGAGCAGTTCTTC. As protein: CSARVGTSGYNEQFF.

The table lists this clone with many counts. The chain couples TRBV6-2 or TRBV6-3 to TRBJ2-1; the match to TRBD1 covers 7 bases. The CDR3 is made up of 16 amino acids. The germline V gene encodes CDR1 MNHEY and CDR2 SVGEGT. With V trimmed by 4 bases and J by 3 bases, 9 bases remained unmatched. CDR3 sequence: CASSLEPTGIYNEQFF. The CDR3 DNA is TGTGCCAGCAGTTTAGAACCGACAGGGATCTACAATGAGCAGTTCTTC.

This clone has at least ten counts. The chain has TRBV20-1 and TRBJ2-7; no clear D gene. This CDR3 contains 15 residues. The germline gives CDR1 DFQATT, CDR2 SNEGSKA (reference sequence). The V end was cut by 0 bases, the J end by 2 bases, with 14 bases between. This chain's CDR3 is CSARDKGRRPYEQYF. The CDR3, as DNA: TGCAGTGCTAGAGATAAGGGCAGGCGTCCCTACGAGCAGTACTTC.

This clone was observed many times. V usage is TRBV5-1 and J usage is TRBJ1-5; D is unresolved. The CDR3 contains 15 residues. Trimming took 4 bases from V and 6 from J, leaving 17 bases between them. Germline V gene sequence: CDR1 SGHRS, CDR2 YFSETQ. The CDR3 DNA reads TGCGCCAGCAGCCCCTCAGGTAGCACGGGTCAGCCCCAGCATTTT. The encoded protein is CASSPSGSTGQPQHF.

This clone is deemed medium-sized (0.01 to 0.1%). The CDR3 sequence is CAGSDANNEQFF. The DNA for the CDR3 is TGTGCCGGAAGCGACGCCAACAATGAGCAGTTCTTC. V usage is TRBV6-1 and J usage is TRBJ2-1; D is ambiguous. Germline CDR1 MNHNS, CDR2 SASEGT. This CDR3 is built from 12 residues. The ends were cut back, 11 bases at V and 5 bases at J, with 13 bases in the middle.

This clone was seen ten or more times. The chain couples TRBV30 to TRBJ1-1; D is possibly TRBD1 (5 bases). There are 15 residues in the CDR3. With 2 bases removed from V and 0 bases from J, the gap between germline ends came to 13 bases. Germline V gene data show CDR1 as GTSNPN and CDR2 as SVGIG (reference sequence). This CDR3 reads CAWSPVDSLNTEAFF. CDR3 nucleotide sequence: TGTGCCTGGAGTCCCGTCGACAGCCTGAACACTGAAGCTTTCTTT.

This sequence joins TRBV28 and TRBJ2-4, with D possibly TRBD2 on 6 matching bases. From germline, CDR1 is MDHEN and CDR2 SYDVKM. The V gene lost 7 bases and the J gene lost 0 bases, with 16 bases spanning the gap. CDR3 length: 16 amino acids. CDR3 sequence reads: CASTPWGVLAKNIQYF. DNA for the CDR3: TGTGCCAGCACCCCCTGGGGGGTCCTAGCCAAAAACATTCAGTACTTC.

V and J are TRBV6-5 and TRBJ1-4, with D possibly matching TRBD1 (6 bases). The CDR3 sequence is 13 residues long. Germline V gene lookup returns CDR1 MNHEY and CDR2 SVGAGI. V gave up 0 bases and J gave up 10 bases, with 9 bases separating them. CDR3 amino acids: CASSYSTGGKLFF. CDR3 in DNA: TGTGCCAGCAGTTACTCGACAGGTGGAAAACTGTTTTTT.

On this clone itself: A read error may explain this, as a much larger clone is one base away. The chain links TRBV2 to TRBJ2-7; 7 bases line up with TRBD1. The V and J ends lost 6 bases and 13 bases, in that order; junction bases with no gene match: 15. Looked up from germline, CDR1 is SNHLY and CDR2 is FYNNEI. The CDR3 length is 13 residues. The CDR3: CASRGDSPYGHYF. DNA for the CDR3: TGTGCCAGCAGGGGGGACAGCCCCTACGGGCATTACTTC.

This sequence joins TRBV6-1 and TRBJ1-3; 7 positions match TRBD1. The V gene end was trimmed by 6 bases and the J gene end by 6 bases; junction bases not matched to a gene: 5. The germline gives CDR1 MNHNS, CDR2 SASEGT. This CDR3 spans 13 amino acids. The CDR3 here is CASRRGQENTIYF. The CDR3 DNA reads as TGTGCCAGCAGGCGAGGACAGGAAAACACCATATATTTT.

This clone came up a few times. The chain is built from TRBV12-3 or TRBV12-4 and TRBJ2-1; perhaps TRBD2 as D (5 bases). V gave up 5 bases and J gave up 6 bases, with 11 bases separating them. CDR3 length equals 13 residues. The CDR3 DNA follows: TGTGCCAGCAGTCCCCGTCGGGGCAATGAGCAGTTCTTC. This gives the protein CASSPRRGNEQFF.

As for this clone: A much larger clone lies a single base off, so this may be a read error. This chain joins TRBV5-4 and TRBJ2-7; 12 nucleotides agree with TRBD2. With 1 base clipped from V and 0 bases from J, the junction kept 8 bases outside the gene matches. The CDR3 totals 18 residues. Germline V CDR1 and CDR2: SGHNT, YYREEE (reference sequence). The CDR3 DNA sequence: TGTGCCAGCAGCTTGTCACTAGCGGGAGGCCGGATCTCCTACGAGCAGTACTTC. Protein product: CASSLSLAGGRISYEQYF.

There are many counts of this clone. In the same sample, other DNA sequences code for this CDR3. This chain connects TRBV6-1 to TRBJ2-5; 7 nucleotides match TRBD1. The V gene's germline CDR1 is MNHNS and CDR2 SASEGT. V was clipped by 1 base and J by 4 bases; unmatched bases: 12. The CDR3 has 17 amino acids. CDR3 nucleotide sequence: TGTGCCAGCAGTGAAGAACGTAGGGTCAGGGGGACAGAGACCCAGTACTTC. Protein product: CASSEERRVRGTETQYF.

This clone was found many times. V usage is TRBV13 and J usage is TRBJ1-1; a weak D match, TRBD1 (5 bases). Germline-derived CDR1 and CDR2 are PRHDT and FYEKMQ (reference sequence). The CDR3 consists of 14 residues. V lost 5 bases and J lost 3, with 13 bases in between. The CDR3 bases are TGTGCCAGCAGCCCCGGGGAGGGGCACACTGAAGCTTTCTTT. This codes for CASSPGEGHTEAFF.

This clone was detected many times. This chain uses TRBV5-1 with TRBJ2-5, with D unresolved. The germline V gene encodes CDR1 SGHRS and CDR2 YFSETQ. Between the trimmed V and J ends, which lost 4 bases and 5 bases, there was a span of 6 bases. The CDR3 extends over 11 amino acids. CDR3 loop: CASSPRETQYF. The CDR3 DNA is TGCGCCAGCAGCCCGAGGGAGACCCAGTACTTC.

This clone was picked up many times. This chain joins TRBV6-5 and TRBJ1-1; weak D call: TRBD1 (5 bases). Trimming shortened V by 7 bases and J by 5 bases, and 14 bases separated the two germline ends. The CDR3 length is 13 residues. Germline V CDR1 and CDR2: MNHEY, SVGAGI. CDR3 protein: CASTQGVGTEAFF. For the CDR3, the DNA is TGTGCCAGCACCCAGGGTGTGGGAACTGAAGCTTTCTTT.

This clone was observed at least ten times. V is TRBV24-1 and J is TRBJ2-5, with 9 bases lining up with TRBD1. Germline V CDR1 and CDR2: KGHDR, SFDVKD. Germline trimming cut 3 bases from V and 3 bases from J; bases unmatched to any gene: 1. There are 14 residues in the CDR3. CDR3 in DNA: TGTGCCACCAGTGATCGGACAGGGGAAGAGACCCAGTACTTC. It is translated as CATSDRTGEETQYF.